The 2 T cell receptor beta chains below all came from one sample that was sequenced in a study of patients and donors after allogeneic stem cell transplantation. TCRdb fed the RT-PCR reads into MiXCR, producing one record per CDR3 protein. The sample lists about 34,000 distinct CDR3 sequences; less than 45% were seen once. The sample comprised blood, either unsorted or a sorted T cell fraction (not recorded which). The receptor set was obtained from a human donor who was either an allogeneic HSCT recipient or a stem cell or donor lymphocyte infusion donor (not recorded which). It is not recorded whose cells these are; they may come from a transplant donor.

The chain joins TRBV7-9 to TRBJ2-1, with 12 nucleotides matching TRBD2. After removal of 5 bases from V and 6 bases from J, the junction contained 5 bases not matched to a gene. The V gene's germline CDR1 is SEHNR and CDR2 FQNEAQ (reference sequence). CDR3 length equals 15 residues. The CDR3 loop is CASSRLAGASNEQFF. DNA of the CDR3: TGTGCCAGCAGCCGACTAGCGGGAGCTAGCAATGAGCAGTTCTTC.

The CDR3 spells CASSLAGLSIAEAFF. CDR3 nucleotide sequence: TGTGCCAGCAGCCTCGCTGGGCTATCCATAGCTGAAGCTTTCTTT. The chain has TRBV7-2 and TRBJ1-1; D unresolved. Germline loops: CDR1 SGHTA, CDR2 FQGNSA. The V and J ends lost 5 bases and 6 bases respectively, with 19 bases between them. This CDR3 has 15 amino acids.